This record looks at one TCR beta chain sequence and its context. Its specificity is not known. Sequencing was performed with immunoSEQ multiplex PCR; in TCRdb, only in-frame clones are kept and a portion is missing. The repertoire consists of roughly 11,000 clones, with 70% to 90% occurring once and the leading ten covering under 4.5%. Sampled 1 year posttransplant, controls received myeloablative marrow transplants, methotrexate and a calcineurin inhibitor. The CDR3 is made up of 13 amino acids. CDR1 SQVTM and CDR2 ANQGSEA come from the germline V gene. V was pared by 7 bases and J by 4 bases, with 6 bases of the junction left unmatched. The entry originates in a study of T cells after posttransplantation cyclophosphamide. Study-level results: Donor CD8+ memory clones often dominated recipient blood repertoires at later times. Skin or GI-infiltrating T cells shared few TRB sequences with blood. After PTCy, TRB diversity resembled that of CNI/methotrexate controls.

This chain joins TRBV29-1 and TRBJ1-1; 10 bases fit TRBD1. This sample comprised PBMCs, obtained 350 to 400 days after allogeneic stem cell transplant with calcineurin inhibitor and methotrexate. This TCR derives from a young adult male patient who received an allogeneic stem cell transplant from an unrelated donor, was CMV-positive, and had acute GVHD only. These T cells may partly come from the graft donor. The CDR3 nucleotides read TGCAGCGCCAGGACAGGGGGAGTCACTGAAGCTTTCTTT. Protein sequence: CSARTGGVTEAFF.